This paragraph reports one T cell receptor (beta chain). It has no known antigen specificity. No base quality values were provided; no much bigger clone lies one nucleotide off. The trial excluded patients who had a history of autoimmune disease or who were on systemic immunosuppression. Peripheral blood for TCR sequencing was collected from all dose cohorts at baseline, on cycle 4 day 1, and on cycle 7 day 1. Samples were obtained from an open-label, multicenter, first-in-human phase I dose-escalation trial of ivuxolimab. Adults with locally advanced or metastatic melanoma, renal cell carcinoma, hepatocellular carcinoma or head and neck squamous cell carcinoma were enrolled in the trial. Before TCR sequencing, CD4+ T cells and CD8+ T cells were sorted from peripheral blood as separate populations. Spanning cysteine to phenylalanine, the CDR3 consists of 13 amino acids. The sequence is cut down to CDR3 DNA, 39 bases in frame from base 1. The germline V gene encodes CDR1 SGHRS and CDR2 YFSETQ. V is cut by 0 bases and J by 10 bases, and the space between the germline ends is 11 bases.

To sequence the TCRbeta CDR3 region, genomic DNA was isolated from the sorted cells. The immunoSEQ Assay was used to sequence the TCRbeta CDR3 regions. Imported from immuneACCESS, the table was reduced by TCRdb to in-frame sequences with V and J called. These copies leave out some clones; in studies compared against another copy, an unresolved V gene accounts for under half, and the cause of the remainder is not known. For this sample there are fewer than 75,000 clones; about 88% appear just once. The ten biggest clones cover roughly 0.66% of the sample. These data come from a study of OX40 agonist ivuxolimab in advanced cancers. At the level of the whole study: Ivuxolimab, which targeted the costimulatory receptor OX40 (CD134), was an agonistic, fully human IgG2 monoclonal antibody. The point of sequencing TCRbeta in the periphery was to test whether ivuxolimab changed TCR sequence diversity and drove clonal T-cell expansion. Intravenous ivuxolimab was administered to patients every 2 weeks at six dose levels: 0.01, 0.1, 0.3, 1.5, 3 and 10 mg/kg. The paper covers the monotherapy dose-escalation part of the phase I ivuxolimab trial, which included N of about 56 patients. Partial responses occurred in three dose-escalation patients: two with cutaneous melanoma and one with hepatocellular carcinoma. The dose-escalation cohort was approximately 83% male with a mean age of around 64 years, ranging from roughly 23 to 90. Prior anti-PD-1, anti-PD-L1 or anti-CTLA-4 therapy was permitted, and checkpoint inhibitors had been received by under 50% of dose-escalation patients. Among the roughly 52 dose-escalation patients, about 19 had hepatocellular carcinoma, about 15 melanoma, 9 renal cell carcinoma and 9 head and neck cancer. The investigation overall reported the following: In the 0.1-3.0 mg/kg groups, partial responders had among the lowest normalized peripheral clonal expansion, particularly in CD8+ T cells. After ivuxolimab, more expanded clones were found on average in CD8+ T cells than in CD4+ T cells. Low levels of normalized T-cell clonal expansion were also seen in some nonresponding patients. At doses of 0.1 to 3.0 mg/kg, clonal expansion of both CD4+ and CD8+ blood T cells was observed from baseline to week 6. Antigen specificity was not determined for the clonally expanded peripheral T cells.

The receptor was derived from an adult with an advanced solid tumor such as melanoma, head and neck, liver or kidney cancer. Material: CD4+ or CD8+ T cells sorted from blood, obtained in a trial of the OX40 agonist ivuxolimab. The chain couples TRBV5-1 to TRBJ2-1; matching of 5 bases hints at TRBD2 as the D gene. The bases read TGCGCCAGCAGCTTGGAAGGACTTCAGGAGCAGTTCTTC. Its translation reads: CASSLEGLQEQFF.